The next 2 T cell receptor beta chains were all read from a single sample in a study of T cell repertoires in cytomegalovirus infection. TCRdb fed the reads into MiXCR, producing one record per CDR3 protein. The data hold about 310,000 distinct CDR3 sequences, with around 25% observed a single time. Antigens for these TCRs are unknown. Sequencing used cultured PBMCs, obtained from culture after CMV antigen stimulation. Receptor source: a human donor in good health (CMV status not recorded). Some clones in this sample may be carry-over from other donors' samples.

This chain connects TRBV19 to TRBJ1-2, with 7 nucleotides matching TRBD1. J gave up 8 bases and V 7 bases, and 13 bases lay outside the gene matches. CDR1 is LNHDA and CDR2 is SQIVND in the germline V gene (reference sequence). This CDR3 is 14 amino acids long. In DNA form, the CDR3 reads TGTGCCAGTACCGAAAGGGAAAAGGGGGCGGGCTACACCTTC. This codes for CASTEREKGAGYTF.

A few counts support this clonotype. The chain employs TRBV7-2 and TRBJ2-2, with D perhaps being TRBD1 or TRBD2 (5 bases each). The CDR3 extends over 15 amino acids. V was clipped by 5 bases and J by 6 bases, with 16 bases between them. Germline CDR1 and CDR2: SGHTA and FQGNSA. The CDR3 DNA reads TGTGCCAGCAGCCACCTGGGACCCGAATCCGGGGAGCTGTTTTTT. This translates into CASSHLGPESGELFF.